This passage covers 10 T cell receptor beta chains from one sample sequenced in a study of T cell repertoires in ileal Crohn's disease. Time point meaning: neoterminal ileum biopsy at postoperative endoscopy, about 6 months after surgery. Profiled with immunoSEQ multiplex PCR; TCRdb holds only in-frame clones, not every one. Of roughly 5,700 clones listed, 78% are singletons. The sequencing sample was made of ileal tissue. The receptors come from an adult with Crohn's disease.

The V call is TRBV27, the J call TRBJ1-3; D unresolved. The CDR3 totals 14 residues. Germline V gene data show CDR1 as MNHEY and CDR2 as SMNVEV (reference sequence). V lost 2 bases to trimming and J lost 0 bases, with 5 bases between them. For the CDR3, the DNA is TGTGCCAGCAGTTTAGGGCTCTCTGGAAACACCATATATTTT. Translated: CASSLGLSGNTIYF.

The rearrangement links TRBV5-1 to TRBJ2-1, with 10 bases identical to TRBD2. Germline V gives CDR1 SGHRS, CDR2 YFSETQ. The CDR3 extends over 16 amino acids. Losses at the gene ends were 0 bases for V and 4 bases for J; bases not matched to a gene: 4. CDR3 sequence: CASSLVAGGGYNEQFF. DNA of the CDR3: TGCGCCAGCAGCTTGGTAGCGGGGGGAGGTTACAATGAGCAGTTCTTC.

The gene calls are TRBV2 and TRBJ1-1; no clear D. V shed 7 bases and J shed 2 bases, with 11 bases lying between them. The CDR3 contains 13 residues. Germline assignment: CDR1 SNHLY and CDR2 FYNNEI. CDR3 in DNA: TGTGCCAGCATTTTAACACCTAACACTGAAGCTTTCTTT. Translating gives CASILTPNTEAFF.

The gene calls are TRBV11-3 and TRBJ2-1; no reliable D call. This CDR3 contains 13 residues. Trimming shortened V by 0 bases and J by 5 bases, and 5 bases separated the two germline ends. CDR1 and CDR2 (germline): SGHNT, YENEEA. DNA for the CDR3: TGTGCCAGCAGCTTAGATCATAACAATGAGCAGTTCTTC. Translating gives CASSLDHNNEQFF.

This rearrangement joins TRBV7-9 to TRBJ2-7; tentatively, D is TRBD1 or TRBD2 (5 bases each). Germline V CDR1 and CDR2: SEHNR, FQNEAQ (reference sequence). With 6 bases removed from V and 3 bases from J, the gap between germline ends came to 12 bases. This CDR3 has 13 amino acids. The CDR3 region has the DNA TGTGCCAGCAGACCGGGGACCGGCTACGAGCAGTACTTC. It encodes CASRPGTGYEQYF.

J is TRBJ1-1 and V is TRBV9; TRBD1 is a possible D gene (5 bases). The CDR3 totals 14 residues. In germline, CDR1 is SGDLS, CDR2 YYNGEE. V lost 4 bases, J lost 6 bases, and 16 bases lay in between. This chain's CDR3 is CASSPPPLGAEAFF. CDR3 bases: TGTGCCAGCAGCCCTCCCCCGTTAGGGGCTGAAGCTTTCTTT. Together with reference TRBV9 and TRBJ1-1, the CDR3 gives the full variable domain: DSGVTQTPKHLITATGQRVTLRCSPRSGDLSVYWYQQSLDQGLQFLIQYYNGEERAKGNILERFSAQQFPDLHSELNLSSLELGDSALYFCASSPPPLGAEAFFGQGTRLTVV.

V gene TRBV6-1 combines with J gene TRBJ2-7, with 9 bases aligning to TRBD2. Looked up from germline, CDR1 is MNHNS and CDR2 is SASEGT. The CDR3 totals 17 residues. Trimming removed 0 bases from V and 3 bases from J; junction bases left unmatched: 9. CDR3 region: CASSEAGRAGGLYEQYF. CDR3 nucleotides: TGTGCCAGCAGTGAAGCTGGGCGAGCGGGGGGCCTCTACGAGCAGTACTTC.

The chain combines TRBV11-2 with TRBJ2-7; TRBD1 might be the D (5 bases). With 0 bases removed from V and 0 bases from J, the gap between germline ends came to 18 bases. The germline gives CDR1 SGHAT, CDR2 FQNNGV. The CDR3 length is 18 residues. CDR3 DNA: TGTGCCAGCAGCTTAGATTCCGCAGGGTCCTTCTTCTCCTACGAGCAGTACTTC. Protein sequence: CASSLDSAGSFFSYEQYF.

The chain has TRBV6-5 and TRBJ2-7, with 8 nucleotides matching TRBD1. The length of the CDR3 is 13 residues. V lost 2 bases to trimming and J lost 6 bases; unmatched junction nucleotides: 3. The germline gives CDR1 MNHEY, CDR2 SVGAGI. The CDR3 sequence is CASSYETGGEQYF. The DNA of the CDR3 is TGTGCCAGCAGTTACGAAACAGGGGGCGAGCAGTACTTC.

J is TRBJ1-5 and V is TRBV6-1; no firm D call. V was cut by 8 bases and J by 1 base, with 9 bases left in between. The CDR3 length is 13 residues. Germline CDR1 and CDR2: MNHNS and SASEGT. CDR3 in DNA: TGTGCCAGCGACACACGGAGCAATCAGCCCCAGCATTTT. Protein: CASDTRSNQPQHF.